One sample yielded the 31 T cell receptor beta chains listed below, sequenced in a study of T-cell memory formation after mild COVID-19. TCRdb independently ran MiXCR on the 5' RACE reads; one entry per CDR3 protein. This table has about 400,000 distinct CDR3 sequences, 20% to 25% appearing once. The sample taken for sequencing was PBMCs or a T cell subset sorted from them (not recorded which). These receptors originate from an adult woman who had mild COVID-19 (a few samples of this study predate the infection). Cell type and time point are not known.

The chain links TRBV7-3 to TRBJ2-1; D unclear. CDR3 size: 13 residues. CDR1 is SGHTA, CDR2 FQGTGA, per germline. V was shortened by 3 bases and J by 4 bases, with 7 bases between the two germline ends. In nucleotides, the CDR3 is TGTGCCAGCAGCTTCAGTGATTACAATGAGCAGTTCTTC. It codes for CASSFSDYNEQFF.

This clonotype was found many times. The V gene is TRBV2, the J gene TRBJ2-3; D unclear. Germline assignment: CDR1 SNHLY and CDR2 FYNNEI. V dropped 1 base and J dropped 2 bases, with 13 bases sitting between them. This CDR3 comprises 16 residues. The CDR3 loop reads CASSEGATTYTDTQYF. CDR3 DNA: TGTGCCAGCAGTGAAGGGGCGACAACTTACACAGATACGCAGTATTTT.

The chain couples TRBV6-2 or TRBV6-3 to TRBJ2-2; 13 bases match TRBD2. V gave up 11 bases and J gave up 6 bases; unmatched junction bases: 12. The CDR3 contains 16 residues. CDR1 and CDR2 from the germline V gene are MNHEY and SVGEGT. The CDR3 loop is CACSRRLAGGPGELFF. CDR3 DNA sequence: TGTGCCTGTAGTAGGAGACTAGCGGGGGGACCCGGGGAGCTGTTTTTT.

This clonotype has a handful of counts. The chain carries TRBV7-2 and TRBJ2-3, with D unresolved. The V gene's germline CDR1 is SGHTA and CDR2 FQGNSA. CDR3 length: 14 amino acids. Trimming took off 5 bases at V and 6 bases at J, with 15 bases between the two ends. Written as DNA, the CDR3 is TGTGCCAGCAGCCGTCTTAACTTAAGGGATACGCAGTATTTT. Protein product: CASSRLNLRDTQYF.

Only one count was recorded for this clonotype. The CDR3 region is CSASRDRDSPLHF. The CDR3 DNA sequence: TGCAGTGCTTCCCGGGACAGGGATTCACCCCTCCACTTT. This sequence joins TRBV20-1 and TRBJ1-6; 9 nucleotides line up with TRBD1. The CDR3 spans 13 residues. The germline gives CDR1 DFQATT, CDR2 SNEGSKA (reference sequence). The V gene end was trimmed by 5 bases and the J gene end by 8 bases; junction bases not matched to a gene: 4.

The rearrangement joins TRBV7-2 to TRBJ2-1; D remains unclear. This CDR3 spans 13 amino acids. The ends were cut back, 5 bases at V and 3 bases at J, with 8 bases in the middle. CDR1 SGHTA and CDR2 FQGNSA come from the germline V gene. CDR3: CASSMPRYNEQFF. In nucleotides, the CDR3 is TGTGCCAGCAGCATGCCTCGCTACAATGAGCAGTTCTTC.

This clonotype occurred a few times. This chain joins TRBV7-9 and TRBJ1-1, with TRBD1 as a possible D gene (6 bases). This CDR3 is built from 11 residues. Germline CDR1 is SEHNR and CDR2 is FQNEAQ (reference sequence). The V end lost 7 bases, the J end lost 6 bases, and 9 bases lay between the germline ends. Here the CDR3 reads CASKRGAEAFF. As DNA, the CDR3 is TGTGCCAGCAAAAGGGGGGCTGAAGCTTTCTTT. Variable domain in full (rest from reference TRBV7-9 and TRBJ1-1): DTGVSQNPRHKITKRGQNVTFRCDPISEHNRLYWYRQTLGQGPEFLTYFQNEAQLEKSRLLSDRFSAERPKGSFSTLEIQRTEQGDSAMYLCASKRGAEAFFGQGTRLTVV.

This clonotype was found a few times. The chain combines TRBV29-1 with TRBJ1-2; D gene ambiguous. The germline V and J ends were trimmed by 6 bases and 2 bases, with 13 bases remaining between them. CDR3 length: 13 amino acids. CDR1 is SQVTM and CDR2 is ANQGSEA in the germline V gene. The CDR3 sequence: CSVSVSTNYGYTF. The DNA of the CDR3 is TGCAGCGTCTCCGTGTCAACCAACTATGGCTACACCTTC. Full variable domain (missing parts from reference TRBV29-1 and TRBJ1-2): SAVISQKPSRDICQRGTSLTIQCQVDSQVTMMFWYRQQPGQSLTLIATANQGSEATYESGFVIDKFPISRPNLTFSTLTVSNMSPEDSSIYLCSVSVSTNYGYTFGSGTRLTVV.

This clonotype appeared a few times. V usage is TRBV24-1 and J usage is TRBJ2-3; D is possibly TRBD2 (6 bases). CDR3 length: 15 amino acids. Germline values: CDR1 KGHDR, CDR2 SFDVKD. Deletions cut 1 base from V and 4 bases from J, with 11 bases between. The CDR3 sequence is CATSDFGGVADTQYF. The CDR3 DNA reads as TGTGCCACCAGTGATTTTGGAGGGGTGGCAGATACGCAGTATTTT.

The chain has TRBV19 and TRBJ2-1; a possible D gene is TRBD2 (5 bases). Trimming removed 3 bases at V and 8 bases at J, with 11 bases between. The CDR3 loop spans 13 amino acids. Germline V gives CDR1 LNHDA, CDR2 SQIVND (reference sequence). CDR3 loop: CASSMGGSDEQFF. CDR3 nucleotides: TGTGCCAGTAGTATGGGCGGGTCGGATGAGCAGTTCTTC.

In this sample, this clonotype turned up many times. The J gene is TRBJ1-1, the V gene TRBV4-1; D gene ambiguous. V dropped 2 bases and J dropped 8 bases, with 24 bases sitting between them. Germline V gene data show CDR1 as MGHRA and CDR2 as YSYEKL. The CDR3 consists of 17 residues. Here the CDR3 DNA reads TGCGCCAGCAGCCAATTAACAACCGAAGACTCAGGACGGGAAGCTTTCTTT. Translated: CASSQLTTEDSGREAFF.

This clonotype has more than one count but fewer than ten. The J gene is TRBJ2-5, the V gene TRBV15; TRBD1 matches 8 bases. Germline CDR1 LNHNV, CDR2 YYDKDF (reference sequence). The CDR3 consists of 15 residues. Losses at the gene ends were 5 bases for V and 5 bases for J; bases not matched to a gene: 10. The CDR3 protein is CATSLRPGGQETQYF. The CDR3 DNA reads TGTGCCACCAGCTTAAGACCAGGGGGCCAGGAGACCCAGTACTTC.

Comment on this clonotype: This likely comes from a read error, as the CDR3 has no conserved phenylalanine or tryptophan at its end. This sequence joins TRBV9 and TRBJ2-1; 13 nucleotides match TRBD2. The CDR3 is 16 residues long. V lost 4 bases and J lost 7; bases outside the gene matches: 8. Germline CDR1 and CDR2: SGDLS and YYNGEE. The DNA for the CDR3 is TGTGCCAGCAGCTTCGCACTAGCGGGAGGGCGGAATGAGCAGTTCTTA. Its translation is CASSFALAGGRNEQFL.

The table lists this clonotype with a few counts. The V gene is TRBV20-1, the J gene TRBJ1-2; D call uncertain. Per the germline V gene, CDR1 is DFQATT and CDR2 is SNEGSKA (reference sequence). The CDR3 runs to 15 residues. V was clipped by 5 bases and J by 3 bases, with 19 bases between them. DNA for the CDR3: TGCAGTGCTCGGGCCCTACGCGGCATTGACTATGGCTACACCTTC. Translating gives CSARALRGIDYGYTF.

The chain recombines TRBV6-5 with TRBJ2-5; no reliable D call. The V and J ends lost 5 bases and 7 bases respectively, with 8 bases between them. The germline gives CDR1 MNHEY, CDR2 SVGAGI. This CDR3 comprises 11 residues. The CDR3 spells CASSRERTQYF. The CDR3 DNA is TGTGCCAGCAGTCGAGAGAGGACCCAGTACTTC.

The chain carries TRBV7-9 and TRBJ2-7; D is possibly TRBD1 or TRBD2 (5 bases each). CDR3 length: 14 amino acids. The germline V and J ends were trimmed by 0 bases and 5 bases, with 11 bases remaining between them. CDR1 SEHNR and CDR2 FQNEAQ come from the germline V gene (reference sequence). CDR3 sequence (DNA): TGTGCCAGCAGCTTAGCGGACGGGGCCGACGAGCAGTACTTC. This translates into CASSLADGADEQYF.

In this sample, this clonotype turned up once. This chain uses TRBV30 with TRBJ2-5, with TRBD2 as a possible D gene (5 bases). The germline V and J ends were trimmed by 4 bases and 2 bases, with 20 bases remaining between them. CDR3 length: 16 amino acids. CDR1 and CDR2 (germline): GTSNPN, SVGIG (reference sequence). This CDR3 reads CAWMVEGPWEQETQYF. The CDR3 bases are TGTGCCTGGATGGTCGAAGGACCGTGGGAGCAAGAGACCCAGTACTTC. The full variable domain, completed using reference TRBV30 and TRBJ2-5, is SQTIHQWPATLVQPVGSPLSLECTVEGTSNPNLYWYRQAAGRGLQLLFYSVGIGQISSEVPQNLSASRPQDRQFILSSKKLLLSDSGFYLCAWMVEGPWEQETQYFGPGTRLLVL.

The chain couples TRBV20-1 to TRBJ1-5, with D possibly being TRBD1 (5 bases). Trimming cost V 3 bases and J 0 bases, with 15 bases left between them. The CDR3 contains 16 residues. Germline V gene sequence: CDR1 DFQATT, CDR2 SNEGSKA (reference sequence). DNA for the CDR3: TGCAGTGCTAGGCGGCAGGGAGGTTATAGCAATCAGCCCCAGCATTTT. Translated: CSARRQGGYSNQPQHF.

CDR3 nucleotide sequence: TGCAGCGTTGTCCCGAGTAGCGGGGGGTACAATGAGCAGTTCTTC. Its protein product is CSVVPSSGGYNEQFF. The chain couples TRBV29-1 to TRBJ2-1; TRBD2 agrees at 10 bases. CDR1 is SQVTM and CDR2 is ANQGSEA in the germline V gene. The CDR3 is 15 amino acids. Trimming cost V 4 bases and J 4 bases; bases outside gene matches: 7.

With regard to this clonotype: One end of the junction is discordant with germline, which a read error may explain. This chain links TRBV29-1 with TRBJ2-3; D gene uncertain. CDR1 is SQVTM, CDR2 ANQGSEA, per germline. The CDR3 runs to 13 residues. The CDR3 DNA reads as TGCAGCATTGACGACCAGTTCACAGATACGCAGTATTTT. This translates into CSIDDQFTDTQYF.

The sample holds a few counts of this clonotype. The chain is built from TRBV29-1 and TRBJ2-5; 11 positions match TRBD1. Germline values: CDR1 SQVTM, CDR2 ANQGSEA. The length of the CDR3 is 15 residues. V trimming: 6 bases; J trimming: 4 bases; junction bases outside the gene matches: 10. This CDR3 reads CSVTLDRGLRETQYF. CDR3 bases: TGCAGCGTGACTTTGGACAGGGGGCTAAGAGAGACCCAGTACTTC.

The sample holds a few counts of this clonotype. The chain carries TRBV12-3 or TRBV12-4 and TRBJ2-7, with D possibly matching TRBD1 (7 bases). Between the trimmed V and J ends, which lost 3 bases and 3 bases, there was a span of 15 bases. CDR3 length equals 15 residues. The CDR3 region has the DNA TGTGCCAGCAGTTTTACAGGGGAGGTTATCTACGAGCAGTACTTC. Residues: CASSFTGEVIYEQYF.

This clonotype occurred a few times. V gene TRBV29-1 combines with J gene TRBJ2-2, with no clear D. This CDR3 is built from 14 residues. The ends were cut back, 4 bases at V and 0 bases at J, with 9 bases in the middle. Germline loops: CDR1 SQVTM, CDR2 ANQGSEA. CDR3 in DNA: TGCAGCGTTGCGACTTACACGAACACCGGGGAGCTGTTTTTT. Translating it yields CSVATYTNTGELFF.

The DNA of the CDR3 is TGCAGCGCGATTCGGGTGAGCACAGATACGCAGTATTTT. As protein: CSAIRVSTDTQYF. The chain is built from TRBV29-1 and TRBJ2-3; D ambiguous. The CDR3 totals 13 residues. Trimming cost V 7 bases and J 0 bases, with 11 bases left between them. The germline CDR1 and CDR2 sequences are SQVTM and ANQGSEA.

The chain links TRBV7-9 to TRBJ1-1; 10 bases map to TRBD1. Germline trimming cut 5 bases from V and 2 bases from J; bases unmatched to any gene: 8. Germline CDR1 and CDR2: SEHNR and FQNEAQ (reference sequence). The length of the CDR3 is 16 residues. This chain's CDR3 is CASSTGQGGSNTEAFF. For the CDR3, the DNA is TGTGCCAGCAGCACCGGACAGGGGGGATCTAACACTGAAGCTTTCTTT.

The chain has TRBV12-3 or TRBV12-4 and TRBJ1-1; 7 bases fit TRBD1. Trimming at V came to 6 bases and at J to 6 bases, leaving 4 bases not matched to a gene. This CDR3 has 12 amino acids. The CDR3 DNA reads as TGTGCCAGCAGCCAGGGGGAGTCTGAAGCTTTCTTT. It is translated as CASSQGESEAFF.

The chain uses TRBV18 and TRBJ2-5, with a possible D match to TRBD2 (6 bases). The CDR3 totals 14 residues. V was trimmed by 3 bases and J by 1 base, leaving 9 bases between them. Germline V CDR1 and CDR2: KGHSH, LQKENI. The CDR3 region is CASSPGGIQETQYF. The CDR3 DNA sequence: TGTGCCAGCTCACCGGGAGGCATCCAAGAGACCCAGTACTTC.

This clonotype was seen many times. The CDR3 spells CASSLDDGYNQPQHF. The CDR3 coding sequence is TGCGCCAGCAGCCTAGACGACGGCTACAATCAGCCCCAGCATTTT. The chain uses TRBV5-1 and TRBJ1-5; D remains ambiguous. The CDR3 runs 15 residues. CDR1 and CDR2 (germline): SGHRS, YFSETQ. V was trimmed by 4 bases and J by 3 bases, leaving 14 bases between them.

In this sample, this clonotype turned up a few times. The genes are TRBV10-3 and TRBJ2-1, with 8 bases identical to TRBD1. Per the germline V gene, CDR1 is ENHRY and CDR2 is SYGVKD. This CDR3 is 16 amino acids long. Losses at the gene ends were 0 bases for V and 8 bases for J; bases not matched to a gene: 9. Here the CDR3 DNA reads TGTGCCATCAGTGAGTCTGGACAGGGATCTGGGGATGAGCAGTTCTTC. Encoded protein: CAISESGQGSGDEQFF.

This clonotype was observed a few times. The chain has TRBV29-1 and TRBJ1-2; TRBD1 agrees at 9 bases. V lost 7 bases and J lost 8; bases outside the gene matches: 8. The germline V gene has CDR1 SQVTM and CDR2 ANQGSEA. The CDR3 covers 12 residues. The CDR3 nucleotides read TGCAGCGGCGAACAGGGGGCAGGAGGCTACACCTTC. This encodes CSGEQGAGGYTF.

V gene TRBV10-3 combines with J gene TRBJ1-2; 7 positions agree with TRBD1. Trimming removed 3 bases from V and 6 bases from J; junction bases left unmatched: 7. Germline V gives CDR1 ENHRY, CDR2 SYGVKD. The CDR3 is made up of 14 amino acids. The CDR3 loop reads CAISDPDRNDGYTF. The CDR3 nucleotides are TGTGCCATCAGTGACCCGGACAGGAATGATGGCTACACCTTC.